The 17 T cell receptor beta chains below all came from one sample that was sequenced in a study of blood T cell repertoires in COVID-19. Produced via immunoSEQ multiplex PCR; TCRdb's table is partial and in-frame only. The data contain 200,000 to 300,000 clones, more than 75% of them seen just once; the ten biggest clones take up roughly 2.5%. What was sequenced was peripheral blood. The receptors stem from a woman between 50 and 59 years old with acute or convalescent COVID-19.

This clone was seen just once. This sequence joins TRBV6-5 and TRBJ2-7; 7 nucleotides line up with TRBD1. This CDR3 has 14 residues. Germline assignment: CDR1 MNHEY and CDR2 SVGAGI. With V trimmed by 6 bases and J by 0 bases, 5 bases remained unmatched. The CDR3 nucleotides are TGTGCCAGCAGAACCAGGGGGACCTCCTACGAGCAGTACTTC. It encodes CASRTRGTSYEQYF.

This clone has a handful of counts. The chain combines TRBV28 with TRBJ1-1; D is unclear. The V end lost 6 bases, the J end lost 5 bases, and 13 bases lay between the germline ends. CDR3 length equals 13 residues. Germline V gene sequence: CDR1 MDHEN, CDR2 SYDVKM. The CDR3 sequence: CASSPHIETEAFF. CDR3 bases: TGTGCCAGCAGCCCCCATATTGAGACTGAAGCTTTCTTT.

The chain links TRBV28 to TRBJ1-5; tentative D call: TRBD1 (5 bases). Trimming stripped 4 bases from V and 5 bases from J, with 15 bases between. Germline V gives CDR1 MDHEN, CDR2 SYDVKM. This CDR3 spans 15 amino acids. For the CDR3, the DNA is TGTGCCAGCAGTTCAGACGGGCGGGGGTATCAGCCCCAGCATTTT. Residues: CASSSDGRGYQPQHF. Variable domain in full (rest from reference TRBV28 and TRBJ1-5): DVKVTQSSRYLVKRTGEKVFLECVQDMDHENMFWYRQDPGLGLRLIYFSYDVKMKEKGDIPEGYSVSREKKERFSLILESASTNQTSMYLCASSSDGRGYQPQHFGDGTRLSIL.

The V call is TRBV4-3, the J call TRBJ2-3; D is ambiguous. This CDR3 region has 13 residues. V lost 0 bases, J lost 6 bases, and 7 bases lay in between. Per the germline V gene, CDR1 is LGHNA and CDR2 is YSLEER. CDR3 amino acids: CASSQEGVDTQYF. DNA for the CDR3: TGCGCCAGCAGCCAAGAAGGAGTGGATACGCAGTATTTT.

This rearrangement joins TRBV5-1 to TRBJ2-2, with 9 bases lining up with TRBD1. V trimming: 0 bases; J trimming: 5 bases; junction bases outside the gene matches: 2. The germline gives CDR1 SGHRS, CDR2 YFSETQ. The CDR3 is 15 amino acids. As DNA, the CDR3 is TGCGCCAGCAGCTTGGTCGGGACAGGGACCGGGGAGCTGTTTTTT. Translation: CASSLVGTGTGELFF.

CDR3 sequence: CASSATSGSGYNEQFF. Here the CDR3 DNA reads TGTGCCAGCAGCGCGACTAGCGGGAGTGGGTACAATGAGCAGTTCTTC. The rearrangement joins TRBV9 to TRBJ2-1; 12 nucleotides line up with TRBD2. J was trimmed by 4 bases and V by 3 bases; bases with no gene match: 5. From germline, CDR1 is SGDLS and CDR2 YYNGEE. The length of the CDR3 is 16 residues. The entire variable domain, with the rest obtained from reference TRBV9 and TRBJ2-1, is as follows: DSGVTQTPKHLITATGQRVTLRCSPRSGDLSVYWYQQSLDQGLQFLIQYYNGEERAKGNILERFSAQQFPDLHSELNLSSLELGDSALYFCASSATSGSGYNEQFFGPGTRLTVL.

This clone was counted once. The CDR3 is CASTKGRGSSYNEQFF. Here the CDR3 DNA reads TGTGCCAGTACCAAGGGGCGGGGCAGCTCCTACAATGAGCAGTTCTTC. This chain connects TRBV19 to TRBJ2-1, with a possible D match to TRBD2 (6 bases). The germline gives CDR1 LNHDA, CDR2 SQIVND (reference sequence). Trimming removed 7 bases from V and 0 bases from J, with 16 bases in between. The CDR3 is 16 residues long.

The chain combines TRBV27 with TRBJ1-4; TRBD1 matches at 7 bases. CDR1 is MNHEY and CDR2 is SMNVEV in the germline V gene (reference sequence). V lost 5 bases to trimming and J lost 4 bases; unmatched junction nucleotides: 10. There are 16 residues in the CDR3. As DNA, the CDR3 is TGTGCCAGCAGTCCAGAATACAGGGGATATAATGAAAAACTGTTTTTT. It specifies CASSPEYRGYNEKLFF.

The CDR3 nucleotides read TGTGCCACCACGAGCGGGAGGGCCGGGTACGAGCAGTACTTC. This encodes CATTSGRAGYEQYF. J is TRBJ2-7 and V is TRBV15, with 10 bases matching TRBD2. Germline V lookup: CDR1 LNHNV, CDR2 YYDKDF (reference sequence). The length of the CDR3 is 14 residues. J lost 4 bases, V lost 7 bases, and 7 bases had no gene match.

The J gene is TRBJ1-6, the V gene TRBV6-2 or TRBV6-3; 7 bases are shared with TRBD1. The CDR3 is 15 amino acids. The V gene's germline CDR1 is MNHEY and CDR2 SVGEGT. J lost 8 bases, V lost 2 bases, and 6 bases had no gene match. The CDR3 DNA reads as TGTGCCAGCAGTTACCTCCACAGGGGAGATTCACCCCTCCACTTT. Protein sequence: CASSYLHRGDSPLHF.

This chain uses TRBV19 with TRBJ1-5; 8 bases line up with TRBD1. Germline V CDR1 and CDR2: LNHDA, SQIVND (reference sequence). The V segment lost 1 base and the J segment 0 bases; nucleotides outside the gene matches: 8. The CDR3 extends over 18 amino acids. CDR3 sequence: CASSIAGTGRYSNQPQHF. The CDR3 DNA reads TGTGCCAGTAGTATAGCCGGGACAGGACGATATAGCAATCAGCCCCAGCATTTT.

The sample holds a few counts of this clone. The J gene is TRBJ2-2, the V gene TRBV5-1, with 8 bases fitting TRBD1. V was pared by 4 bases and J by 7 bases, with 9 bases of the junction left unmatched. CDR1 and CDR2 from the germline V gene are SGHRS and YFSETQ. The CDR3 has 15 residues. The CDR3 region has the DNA TGCGCCAGCAGCACCAGGACAGGGAGCGACGGGGAGCTGTTTTTT. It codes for CASSTRTGSDGELFF.

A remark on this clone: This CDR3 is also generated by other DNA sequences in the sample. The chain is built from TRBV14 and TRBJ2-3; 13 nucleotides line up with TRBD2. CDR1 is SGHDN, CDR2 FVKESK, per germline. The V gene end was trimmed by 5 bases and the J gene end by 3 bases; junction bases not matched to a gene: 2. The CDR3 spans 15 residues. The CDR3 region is CASSGLAGVTDTQYF. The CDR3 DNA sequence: TGTGCCAGCAGCGGACTAGCGGGGGTTACAGATACGCAGTATTTT.

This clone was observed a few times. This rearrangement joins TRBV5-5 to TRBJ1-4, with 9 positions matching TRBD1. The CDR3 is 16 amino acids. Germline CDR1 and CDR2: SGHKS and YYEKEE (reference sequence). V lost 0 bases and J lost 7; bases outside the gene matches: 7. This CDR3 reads CASSLVGQGWSEKLFF. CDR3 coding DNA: TGTGCCAGCAGCTTGGTAGGACAGGGGTGGAGTGAAAAACTGTTTTTT. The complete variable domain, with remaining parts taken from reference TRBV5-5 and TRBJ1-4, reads DAGVTQSPTHLIKTRGQQVTLRCSPISGHKSVSWYQQVLGQGPQFIFQYYEKEERGRGNFPDRFSARQFPNYSSELNVNALLLGDSALYLCASSLVGQGWSEKLFFGSGTQLSVL.

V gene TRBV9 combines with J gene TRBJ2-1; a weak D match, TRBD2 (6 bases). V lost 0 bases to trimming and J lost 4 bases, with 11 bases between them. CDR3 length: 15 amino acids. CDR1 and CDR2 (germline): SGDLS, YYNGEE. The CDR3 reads CASSVEVGRYNEQFF. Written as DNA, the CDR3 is TGTGCCAGCAGCGTAGAGGTCGGGAGATACAATGAGCAGTTCTTC.

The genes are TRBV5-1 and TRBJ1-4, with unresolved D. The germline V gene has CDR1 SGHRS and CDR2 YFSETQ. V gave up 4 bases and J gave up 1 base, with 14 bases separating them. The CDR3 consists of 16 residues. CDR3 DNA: TGCGCCAGCAGCGATCGACCGGGTGTAACTAATGAAAAACTGTTTTTT. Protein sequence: CASSDRPGVTNEKLFF. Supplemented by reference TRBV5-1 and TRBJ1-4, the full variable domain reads KAGVTQTPRYLIKTRGQQVTLSCSPISGHRSVSWYQQTPGQGLQFLFEYFSETQRNKGNFPGRFSGRQFSNSRSEMNVSTLELGDSALYLCASSDRPGVTNEKLFFGSGTQLSVL.

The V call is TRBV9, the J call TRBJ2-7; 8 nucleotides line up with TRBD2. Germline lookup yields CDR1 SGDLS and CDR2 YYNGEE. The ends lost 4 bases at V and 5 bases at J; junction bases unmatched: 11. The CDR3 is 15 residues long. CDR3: CASSSSAGGFHEQYF. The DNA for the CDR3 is TGTGCCAGCAGCTCCTCCGCGGGAGGCTTCCACGAGCAGTACTTC.